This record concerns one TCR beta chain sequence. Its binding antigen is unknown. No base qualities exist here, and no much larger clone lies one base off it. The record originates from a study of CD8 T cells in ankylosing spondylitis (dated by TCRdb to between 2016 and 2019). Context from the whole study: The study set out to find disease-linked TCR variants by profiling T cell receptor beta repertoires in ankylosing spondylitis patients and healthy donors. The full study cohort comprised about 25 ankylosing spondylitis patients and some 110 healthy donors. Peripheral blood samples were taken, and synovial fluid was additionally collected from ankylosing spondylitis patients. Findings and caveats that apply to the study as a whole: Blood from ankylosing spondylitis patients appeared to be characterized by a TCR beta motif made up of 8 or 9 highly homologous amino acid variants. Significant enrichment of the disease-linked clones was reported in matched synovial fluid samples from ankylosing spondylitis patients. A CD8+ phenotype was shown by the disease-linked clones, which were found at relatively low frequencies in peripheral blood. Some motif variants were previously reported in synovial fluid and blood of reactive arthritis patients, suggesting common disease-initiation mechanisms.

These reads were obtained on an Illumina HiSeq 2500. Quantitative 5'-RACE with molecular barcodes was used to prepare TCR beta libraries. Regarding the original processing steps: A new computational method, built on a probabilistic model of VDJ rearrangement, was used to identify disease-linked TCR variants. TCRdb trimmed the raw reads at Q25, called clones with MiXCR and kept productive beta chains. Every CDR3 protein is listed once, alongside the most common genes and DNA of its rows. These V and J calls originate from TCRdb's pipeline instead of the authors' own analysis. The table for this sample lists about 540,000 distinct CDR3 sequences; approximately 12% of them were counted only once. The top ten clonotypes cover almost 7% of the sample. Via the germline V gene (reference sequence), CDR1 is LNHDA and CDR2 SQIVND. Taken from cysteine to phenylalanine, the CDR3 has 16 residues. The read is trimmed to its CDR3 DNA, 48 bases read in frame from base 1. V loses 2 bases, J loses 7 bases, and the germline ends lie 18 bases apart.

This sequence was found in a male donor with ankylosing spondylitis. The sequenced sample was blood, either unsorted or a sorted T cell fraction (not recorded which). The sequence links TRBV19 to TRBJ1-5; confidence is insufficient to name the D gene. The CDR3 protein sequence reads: CASSIHERPPGQPQHF. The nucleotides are TGTGCCAGTAGTATACATGAACGCCCTCCGGGACAGCCCCAGCATTTT.